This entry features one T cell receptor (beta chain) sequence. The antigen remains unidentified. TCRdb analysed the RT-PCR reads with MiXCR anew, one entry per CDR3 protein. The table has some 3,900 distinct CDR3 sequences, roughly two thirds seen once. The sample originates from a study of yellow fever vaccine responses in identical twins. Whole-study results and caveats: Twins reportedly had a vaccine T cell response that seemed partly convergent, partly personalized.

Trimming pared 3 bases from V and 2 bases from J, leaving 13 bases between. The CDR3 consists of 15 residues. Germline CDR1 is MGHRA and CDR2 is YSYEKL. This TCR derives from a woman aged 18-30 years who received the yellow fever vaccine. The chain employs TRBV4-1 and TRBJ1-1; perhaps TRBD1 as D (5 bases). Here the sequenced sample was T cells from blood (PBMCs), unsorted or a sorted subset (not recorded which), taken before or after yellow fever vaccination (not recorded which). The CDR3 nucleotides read TGCGCCAGCAGCCAGGTGGCAGGACAAAACACTGAAGCTTTCTTT. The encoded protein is CASSQVAGQNTEAFF.